This T cell receptor beta chain comes out of a study of shared clonotypes between healthy human individuals (dated by TCRdb to the early 2020s). For context, the study as a whole: The cohort comprised two women and three men aged 18 to 49 years. The study deeply sequenced blood TCR repertoires of about 5 healthy adults to estimate repertoire size and the extent of clonotype sharing between individuals. To increase sequencing depth and limit assay-specific biases, TCR repertoire library preparation and sequencing were carried out by different laboratories using diverse techniques. Each donor's leukapheresis produced roughly between roughly 0.85 and 9 billion PBMCs. Study-level results and caveats: Sampling was restricted to blood, and TCR repertoires in tissue are likely to differ from TCR repertoires in blood. The small number of donors limited the genetic and exposure-history diversity represented. Pairwise subsampling led to the expectation that sequencing depth would affect the degree of clonotype sharing among donors.

Using the deep immunoSEQ assay, TCR CDR3 regions were amplified from genomic DNA by multiplex PCR. For each cell subset, the extracted genomic DNA was distributed evenly across all wells of several immunoSEQ 96-well plates, and each plate served as one replicate. For unsorted PBMC, approximately 0.3 ug of genomic DNA, equivalent to about 30,000 T cell genomes, went into each replicate PCR. Unsorted PBMC genomic DNA was sequenced across ten immunoSEQ deep assay plates. Purified libraries were measured with a Qubit 3.0 fluorometer, size-checked on a Bioanalyzer 2100, and measured again with the KAPA Library Quantification kit. Every immunoSEQ 96-well plate was sequenced on a separate single-read 150-cycle Illumina NextSeq 550 flow cell. As for the original processing: The immunoSEQ output contained only junctional sequences without quality scores, so filtering could not match that applied to full-length reads. Sequences were annotated with PyIR, a Python wrapper for IgBLAST v1.9, using IMGT germline references to assign V/J genes and CDR3. Reads were removed for weak V/J assignments (E-value above 1e-6), missing CDR3, stop codons, out-of-frame junctions, or ambiguous translated residues. A V3J clonotype was defined by an identical inferred V gene, J gene, and CDR3 amino acid sequence. Percentage overlap between repertoires was computed as shared unique clonotypes divided by the size of the smaller repertoire. Three approaches were used to assess repertoire richness: RTK rarefaction, the Chao1 estimator, and Recon v2.1 estimates of unobserved clonotypes. What TCRdb holds here is the immuneACCESS table cut down to in-frame rearrangements. Part of the clones is not present; checked against another copy, under half of the missing clones reflect an unresolved V gene, and the others are unexplained. V and J calls plus clone size are reproduced from that table; the DNA served to infer D and trimming. The sample yields over 400,000 clones; over 70% were counted once. Of the sample, 12% is held by the ten largest clones.

A remark on this clone: Its antigen is unknown. The record has no base qualities; no much larger clone is one base away.

Healthy HIV-negative adults with no recently reported acute infections or vaccinations were included as donors. Only Caucasian adults living in Nashville, Tennessee, USA were represented among the donors. In the unsorted samples, 87 million or so PBMCs were counted, and genomic DNA was extracted using the QIAamp DNA Blood Mini kit. Blood was collected by leukapheresis, and PBMCs were isolated by Ficoll-Histopaque density gradient centrifugation and then cryopreserved in liquid nitrogen vapor phase. CDR1 WSHSY and CDR2 SAAADI were looked up in the germline V gene. V lost 2 bases and J lost 6 bases, and the count of bases not matched to a germline gene is 8. Inclusive of the bounding cysteine and phenylalanine, the CDR3 is 16 residues long. Of the read, only the CDR3 DNA is kept; its 48 bases are in frame from base 1.

The TCR was taken from a woman in her thirties or forties in good health. Some clones in this sample may be carry-over from other donors' samples. The specimen was PBMCs. The sequence links TRBV10-2 to TRBJ2-7, and TRBD2 matches 12 of the central bases. The nucleotide sequence reads as follows: TGCGCCAGCAGTGAGGCACTAGCGGGAGGCCTTAGCGAGCAGTACTTC. This codes for CASSEALAGGLSEQYF.